The 10 T cell receptor beta chains presented below share a single source sample, sequenced in a study of blood T cell repertoires in COVID-19. Measured with immunoSEQ multiplex PCR; TCRdb has only the in-frame clones, and not every one. The sample yields fewer than 350,000 clones, around nine tenths seen once. The sample comprised PBMCs or T cells enriched from blood (not recorded which). The receptors come from a woman between 40 and 50 years old who had recovered from COVID-19.

This clone was seen only a few times. V and J are TRBV3-1 (or the pseudogene TRBV3-2) and TRBJ2-5; 8 bases line up with TRBD1. This CDR3 has 14 amino acids. The V gene end was trimmed by 7 bases and the J gene end by 5 bases; junction bases not matched to a gene: 9. Germline CDR1 LGHDT, CDR2 YNNKEL (reference sequence). CDR3 coding DNA: TGTGCCAGCAAACTAGGACAGGGCCAGGAGACCCAGTACTTC. It yields the protein CASKLGQGQETQYF.

Remarks on this clone: Distinct nucleotide sequences in the sample also encode this CDR3. CDR3: CASSEDRGTEAFF. The DNA of the CDR3 is TGTGCCAGCAGTGAGGACCGGGGAACTGAAGCTTTCTTT. The gene calls are TRBV2 and TRBJ1-1, with D uncertain. Germline CDR1 SNHLY, CDR2 FYNNEI. This CDR3 is built from 13 residues. V was shortened by 3 bases and J by 5 bases, with 10 bases between the two germline ends.

This clone was detected a few times. The V and J genes are TRBV30 and TRBJ1-5; 8 nucleotides align to TRBD1. The junction had 9 bases not matched to a gene; V was cut back by 1 base and J by 1 base. This CDR3 is 17 amino acids long. Germline assignment: CDR1 GTSNPN and CDR2 SVGIG (reference sequence). CDR3 sequence (DNA): TGTGCCTGGAGTGCCTACTCGGGACAGGCAAGCAATCAGCCCCAGCATTTT. Translation gives CAWSAYSGQASNQPQHF.

The genes are TRBV7-8 and TRBJ1-3; 8 nucleotides line up with TRBD1. Trimming took 5 bases from V and 0 from J; bases not matched to a gene: 6. The CDR3 length is 16 residues. Germline V gene lookup returns CDR1 SGHVS and CDR2 FQNEAQ. The CDR3 reads CASSLQGQASGNTIYF. CDR3 DNA sequence: TGTGCCAGCAGCCTCCAGGGACAGGCCTCTGGAAACACCATATATTTT.

This clone has just one count. This chain joins TRBV28 and TRBJ2-7; 10 nucleotides match TRBD2. This CDR3 is built from 15 residues. V was pared by 3 bases and J by 7 bases, with 9 bases of the junction left unmatched. CDR1 and CDR2 from the germline V gene are MDHEN and SYDVKM. The CDR3 region is CASSFLLAGGREQYF. DNA of the CDR3: TGTGCCAGCAGTTTTCTTTTAGCGGGAGGTCGGGAGCAGTACTTC.

J is TRBJ2-2 and V is TRBV20-1, with a weak D call TRBD2 (5 bases). The CDR3 runs 15 residues. Germline loops: CDR1 DFQATT, CDR2 SNEGSKA (reference sequence). The V end was cut by 3 bases, the J end by 1 base, with 12 bases between. The CDR3 region is CSASIQAGNTGELFF. Here the CDR3 DNA reads TGCAGTGCTAGTATCCAGGCGGGGAACACCGGGGAGCTGTTTTTT.

This chain uses TRBV15 with TRBJ1-5; weak D call: TRBD1 (5 bases). V was trimmed by 0 bases and J by 7 bases, leaving 13 bases between them. The CDR3 covers 15 residues. Germline CDR1 is LNHNV and CDR2 is YYDKDF (reference sequence). The CDR3 is CATSRDVTGPQPQHF. The CDR3 DNA reads TGTGCCACCAGCAGAGATGTCACAGGACCACAGCCCCAGCATTTT.

V is TRBV25-1 and J is TRBJ1-1; TRBD1 matches at 9 bases. The CDR3 sequence is 15 residues long. Trimming removed 3 bases from V and 8 bases from J; junction bases left unmatched: 10. The germline V gene encodes CDR1 MGHDK and CDR2 SYGVNS. DNA of the CDR3: TGTGCCAGCAGTGACCGAGGGACAGGGTTTCGGGAAGCTTTCTTT. This gives the protein CASSDRGTGFREAFF.

This chain links TRBV7-2 with TRBJ2-5, with 8 bases lining up with TRBD2. V shed 1 base and J 3 bases; nucleotides not matched to a gene: 13. The germline CDR1 and CDR2 sequences are SGHTA and FQGNSA. CDR3 length: 18 residues. Here the CDR3 reads CASSLGALSSGMKETQYF. The CDR3 coding sequence is TGTGCCAGCAGCTTAGGGGCCCTGAGTAGCGGGATGAAAGAGACCCAGTACTTC.

V and J are TRBV12-3 or TRBV12-4 and TRBJ2-7, with D maybe TRBD2 (6 bases). The CDR3 runs to 13 residues. V was pared by 4 bases and J by 5 bases, with 12 bases between. The CDR3 protein is CASSWTGVNEQYF. DNA of the CDR3: TGTGCCAGCAGTTGGACGGGAGTCAACGAGCAGTACTTC.